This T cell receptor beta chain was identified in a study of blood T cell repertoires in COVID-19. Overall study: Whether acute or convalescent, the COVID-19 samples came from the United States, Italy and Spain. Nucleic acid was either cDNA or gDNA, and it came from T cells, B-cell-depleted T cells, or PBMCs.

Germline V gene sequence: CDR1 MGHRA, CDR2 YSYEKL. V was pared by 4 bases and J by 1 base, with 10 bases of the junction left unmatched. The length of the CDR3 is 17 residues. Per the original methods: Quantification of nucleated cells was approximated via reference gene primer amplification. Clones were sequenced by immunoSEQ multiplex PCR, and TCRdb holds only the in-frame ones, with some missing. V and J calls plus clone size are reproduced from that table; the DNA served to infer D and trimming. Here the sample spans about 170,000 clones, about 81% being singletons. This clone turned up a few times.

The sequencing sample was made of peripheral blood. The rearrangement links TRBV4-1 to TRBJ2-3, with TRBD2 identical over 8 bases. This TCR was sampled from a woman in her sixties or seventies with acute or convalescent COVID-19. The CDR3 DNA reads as TGCGCCAGCAGCCCCGCCGGGAGGGGGTTGGGCACAGATACGCAGTATTTT. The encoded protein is CASSPAGRGLGTDTQYF.